The entry that follows covers one TCR beta chain sequence. Germline V CDR1 and CDR2: SEHNR, FQNEAQ (reference sequence). The CDR3 contains 13 residues. Trimming pared 3 bases from V and 4 bases from J, leaving 6 bases between. This specimen comes from a study of blood T cell repertoires in COVID-19. Looking at the study overall: Sources were T cells, B-cell-depleted T cells, or PBMCs; the material itself was cDNA or gDNA.

Authors' processing steps: The assay estimated nucleated cells by amplifying reference gene primers. Measured with immunoSEQ multiplex PCR; TCRdb has only the in-frame clones, and not every one. Clone size and the V and J calls come from that table; the DNA yielded D and trimming. The repertoire holds just over 150,000 clones, around 89% seen once, with about 15% in the top ten. The TCR comes from a woman between 40 and 50 years old with acute or convalescent COVID-19. The sample taken for sequencing was peripheral blood. The gene calls are TRBV7-9 and TRBJ2-2; unclear D gene. This CDR3 reads CASSLLSTGELFF. Here the CDR3 DNA reads TGTGCCAGCAGCTTGTTGAGCACCGGGGAGCTGTTTTTT.